This entry features one T cell receptor beta chain sequence. Its antigen is still unknown. An Oncomine TCR Beta short-read assay was used to sequence the DNA from cultured CD4+ T cells. The authors extracted genomic DNA from cultured CD4+ T cells. TCRdb reprocessed the PCR reads via MiXCR and lists one record per CDR3 protein. The table shows roughly 9,000 distinct CDR3 sequences, with approximately 31% occurring only once. Specified treatment: approximately 10-day PBMC culture with coronavirus spike peptide pools or control peptides (ViraFEST assay). According to the study, CD4+ T cells from the unexposed donor were gathered ahead of the COVID-19 pandemic (2011-2018). Cells permitting, SARS-CoV-2 S/N and four cold-coronavirus spikes were tested on unexposed-donor CD4+ T cells. From germline, CDR1 is MDHEN and CDR2 SYDVKM. The CDR3 runs to 14 residues. V trimming: 6 bases; J trimming: 10 bases; junction bases outside the gene matches: 8.

This entry comes from a study of vaccination and CD4 T cells after COVID-19. Study-level results: Early post-infection timepoints were missing, and relatively few convalescent patients were studied.

This sequence was found in a human donor in good health. Specimen: CD4+ T cells from blood, cultured in vitro. The chain links TRBV28 to TRBJ1-6; 8 nucleotides align to TRBD1. The CDR3 region is CASRIRQGRSPLHF. The CDR3 coding sequence is TGTGCCAGCAGGATAAGACAGGGGCGATCACCCCTCCACTTT.